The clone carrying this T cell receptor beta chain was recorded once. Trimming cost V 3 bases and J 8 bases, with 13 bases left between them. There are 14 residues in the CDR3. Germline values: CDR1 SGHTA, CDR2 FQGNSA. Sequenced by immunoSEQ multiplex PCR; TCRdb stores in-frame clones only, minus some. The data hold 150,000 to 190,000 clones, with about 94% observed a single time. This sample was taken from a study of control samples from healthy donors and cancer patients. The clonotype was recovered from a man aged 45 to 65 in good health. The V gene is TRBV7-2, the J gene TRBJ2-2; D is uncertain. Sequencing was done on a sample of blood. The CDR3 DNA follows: TGTGCCAGCAGCTTCCGAGGCGCGGATGGGGAGCTGTTTTTT. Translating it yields CASSFRGADGELFF. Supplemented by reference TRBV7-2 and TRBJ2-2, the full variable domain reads GAGVSQSPSNKVTEKGKDVELRCDPISGHTALYWYRQSLGQGLEFLIYFQGNSAPDKSGLPSDRFSAERTGGSVSTLTIQRTQQEDSAVYLCASSFRGADGELFFGEGSRLTVL.